This TCR beta chain came from a study of T cells in Graves' hyperthyroidism and ophthalmopathy. Trimming cost V 4 bases and J 0 bases; bases outside gene matches: 12. Germline CDR1 reads LNHDA; CDR2 reads SQIVND (reference sequence). The CDR3 is made up of 20 amino acids. This clonotype was seen more than once but under ten times. TCR beta CDR3 regions were amplified from RNA. HTBI primers were the set used in a first-round RT-PCR of the TCR CDR3. TCRdb redid the calling of the multiplex PCR reads with MiXCR, one entry per CDR3 protein. The profile shows 550,000 to 800,000 distinct CDR3 sequences, roughly 17% of them singletons.

The sequence derives from a man in his fifties or sixties with Graves' hyperthyroidism. Sequencing used blood. The V gene is TRBV19, the J gene TRBJ1-4, with TRBD1 matching 12 bases. As DNA, the CDR3 is TGTGCCAGTAGTACTTTCCGCCCGGGACAGGGGGCCTCAACTAATGAAAAACTGTTTTTT. Encoded protein: CASSTFRPGQGASTNEKLFF. The entire variable domain, with the rest obtained from reference TRBV19 and TRBJ1-4, is as follows: DGGITQSPKYLFRKEGQNVTLSCEQNLNHDAMYWYRQDPGQGLRLIYYSQIVNDFQKGDIAEGYSVSREKKESFPLTVTSAQKNPTAFYLCASSTFRPGQGASTNEKLFFGSGTQLSVL.